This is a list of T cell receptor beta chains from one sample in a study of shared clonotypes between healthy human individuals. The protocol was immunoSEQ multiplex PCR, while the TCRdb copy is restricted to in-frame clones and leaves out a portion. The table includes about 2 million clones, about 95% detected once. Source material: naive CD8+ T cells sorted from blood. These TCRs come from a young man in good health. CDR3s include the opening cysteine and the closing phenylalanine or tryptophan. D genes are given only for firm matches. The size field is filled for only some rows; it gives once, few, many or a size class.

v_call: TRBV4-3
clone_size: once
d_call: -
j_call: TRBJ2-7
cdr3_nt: TGCGCCAGCAGCCAAGTGGAGGACTCCTACGAGCAGTACTTC
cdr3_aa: CASSQVEDSYEQYF

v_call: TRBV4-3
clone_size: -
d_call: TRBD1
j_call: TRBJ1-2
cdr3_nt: TGCGCCAGCAGCCAAGGGGCGGACAGGAGTAACTATGGCTACACCTTC
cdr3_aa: CASSQGADRSNYGYTF

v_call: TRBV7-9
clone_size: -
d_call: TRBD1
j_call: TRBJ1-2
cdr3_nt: TGTGCCAGCAGCTCCGGACAGGGCAACTATGGCTACACCTTC
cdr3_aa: CASSSGQGNYGYTF

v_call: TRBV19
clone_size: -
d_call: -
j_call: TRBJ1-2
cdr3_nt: TGTGCCAGTAGGGGAGACAGGCTTCACAACTACACCTTC
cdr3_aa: CASRGDRLHNYTF

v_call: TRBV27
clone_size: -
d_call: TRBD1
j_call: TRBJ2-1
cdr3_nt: TGTGCCAGCAGTGGGACAGGGTACGAGCAGTTCTTC
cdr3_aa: CASSGTGYEQFF

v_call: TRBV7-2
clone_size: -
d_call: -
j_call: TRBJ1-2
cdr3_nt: TGTGCCAGCAGCTCCATGACCGGAGCAGTAACTGGCTACACCTTC
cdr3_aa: CASSSMTGAVTGYTF

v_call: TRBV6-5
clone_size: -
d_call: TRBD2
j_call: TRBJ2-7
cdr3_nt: TGTGCCAGCAGACCTCCTGGACTAGCGGCCTACGAGCAGTACTTC
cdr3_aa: CASRPPGLAAYEQYF

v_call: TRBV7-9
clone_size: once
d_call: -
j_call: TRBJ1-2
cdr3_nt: TGTGCCAGCAGTCACCCCCTCTATGGCTACACCTTC
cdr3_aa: CASSHPLYGYTF

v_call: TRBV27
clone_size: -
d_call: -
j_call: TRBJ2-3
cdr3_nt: TGTGCCAGCAGTTTAGATGGAGCTAGCACAGATACGCAGTATTTT
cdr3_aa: CASSLDGASTDTQYF

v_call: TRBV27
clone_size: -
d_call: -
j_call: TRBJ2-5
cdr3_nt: TGTGCCAGCAGTTTGGCCTGGGGGGAGACCCAGTACTTC
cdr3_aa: CASSLAWGETQYF

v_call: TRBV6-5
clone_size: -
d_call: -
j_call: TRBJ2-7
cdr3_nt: TGTGCCAGCAGTTACTCTACAGGACAGATAAACTACGAGCAGTACTTC
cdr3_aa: CASSYSTGQINYEQYF

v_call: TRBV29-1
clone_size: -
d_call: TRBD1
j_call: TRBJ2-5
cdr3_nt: TGCAGCGTTGAAGAACGACAAGGCAGGGGGCTTTTTCTTCAAGAGACCCAGTACTTC
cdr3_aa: CSVEERQGRGLFLQETQYF

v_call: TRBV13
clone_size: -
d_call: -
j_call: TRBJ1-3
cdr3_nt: TGTGCCAGCAGCTTAGGATCCGGGACCCTCTCTGGAAACACCATATATTTT
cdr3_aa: CASSLGSGTLSGNTIYF

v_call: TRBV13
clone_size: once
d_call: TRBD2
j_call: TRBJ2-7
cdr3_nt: TGTGCCAGCAGCCCTAGCGGGGGGGCCGACGAGCAGTACTTC
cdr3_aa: CASSPSGGADEQYF

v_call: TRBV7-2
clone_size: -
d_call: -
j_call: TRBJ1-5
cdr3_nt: TGTGCCAGCAGCTTTACCAGGGGTGGAAATCAGCCCCAGCATTTT
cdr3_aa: CASSFTRGGNQPQHF

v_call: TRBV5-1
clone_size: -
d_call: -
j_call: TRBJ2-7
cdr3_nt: TGCGCCAGCAGCTTCCCTAGCTCCTACGAGCAGTACTTC
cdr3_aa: CASSFPSSYEQYF

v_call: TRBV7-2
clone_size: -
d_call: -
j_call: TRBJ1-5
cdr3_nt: TGTGCCAGCAGCTCGACACCTTATAGCAATCAGCCCCAGCATTTT
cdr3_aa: CASSSTPYSNQPQHF

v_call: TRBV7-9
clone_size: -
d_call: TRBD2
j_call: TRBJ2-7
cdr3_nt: TGTGCCAGCAGCTTGCGGACTAGCGGGACCCACGAGCAGTACTTC
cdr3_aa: CASSLRTSGTHEQYF

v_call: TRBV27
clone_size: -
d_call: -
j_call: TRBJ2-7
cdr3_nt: TGTGCCAGCAGTTTAGGGCAGAGATACGAGCAGTACTTC
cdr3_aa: CASSLGQRYEQYF

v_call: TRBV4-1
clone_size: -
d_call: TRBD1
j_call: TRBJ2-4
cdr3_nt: TGCGCCAGCAGGCCAAGAGGCGGACAGGGGAACATTCAGTACTTC
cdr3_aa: CASRPRGGQGNIQYF

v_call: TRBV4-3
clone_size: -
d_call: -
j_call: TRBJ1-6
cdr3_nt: TGCGCCAGCAGCAATCTCAATTCACCCCTCCACTTT
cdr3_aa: CASSNLNSPLHF

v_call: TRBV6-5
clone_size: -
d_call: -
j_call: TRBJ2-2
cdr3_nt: TGTGCCAGCAGTTACGCCCCAGGGAACACCGGGGAGCTGTTTTTT
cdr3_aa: CASSYAPGNTGELFF

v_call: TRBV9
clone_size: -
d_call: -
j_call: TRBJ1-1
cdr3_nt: TGTGCCAGCAGCGACCTTCTGGGGTACACTGAAGCTTTCTTT
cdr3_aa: CASSDLLGYTEAFF

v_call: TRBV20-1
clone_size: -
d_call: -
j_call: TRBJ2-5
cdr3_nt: TGCAGTGGAGCGCAAGAGACCCAGTACTTC
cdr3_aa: CSGAQETQYF

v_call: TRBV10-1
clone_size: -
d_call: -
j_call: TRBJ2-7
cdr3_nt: TGCGCCAGCAGTGAGTCGGAGGGTCTAGATGTAGGAGAGCAGTACTTC
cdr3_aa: CASSESEGLDVGEQYF

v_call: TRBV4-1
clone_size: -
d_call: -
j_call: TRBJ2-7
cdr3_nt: TGCGCCAGCAGCCAAGACCTTTCGGGCTCCTACGAGCAGTACTTC
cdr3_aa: CASSQDLSGSYEQYF

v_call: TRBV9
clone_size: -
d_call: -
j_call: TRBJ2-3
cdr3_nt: TGTGCCAGCAGCGTAGCAGGGGAGGCGCAGTATTTT
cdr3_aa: CASSVAGEAQYF

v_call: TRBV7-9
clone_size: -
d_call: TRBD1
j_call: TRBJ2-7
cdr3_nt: TGTGCCAGCAGCGCAGGGGGATACGAGCAGTACTTC
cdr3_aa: CASSAGGYEQYF

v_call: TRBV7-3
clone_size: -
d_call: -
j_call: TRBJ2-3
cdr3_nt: TGTGCCAGCAGCCCACCCCTGGCGGATACGCAGTATTTT
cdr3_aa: CASSPPLADTQYF

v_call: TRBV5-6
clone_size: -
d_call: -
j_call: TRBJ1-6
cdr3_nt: TGTGCCAGCAGCACCCCGGGACACATTAATTCACCCCTCCACTTT
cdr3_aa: CASSTPGHINSPLHF

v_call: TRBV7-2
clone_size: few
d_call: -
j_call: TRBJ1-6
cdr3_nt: TGTGCCAGCAGCTTTGGGGGCTTGGCCCTCCACTTT
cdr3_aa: CASSFGGLALHF

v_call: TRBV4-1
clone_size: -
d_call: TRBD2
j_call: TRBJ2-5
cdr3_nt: TGCGCCAGCAGCCTCGGGACTAGCATCCTGGTGGAGACCCAGTACTTC
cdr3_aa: CASSLGTSILVETQYF